This T cell receptor (beta chain) was found in a study of radiotherapy plus CTLA-4 blockade in lung cancer. Study in general: There were objective responses in roughly a sixth of patients, and 31% had disease control. Study-wide results and caveats: Clones of tumor-derived TCRs expanded in blood after radiotherapy plus ipilimumab. Early blood T cell clone changes and increased post-radiation serum interferon-beta were reportedly the strongest response predictors.

Method: immunoSEQ multiplex PCR; TCRdb's copy keeps in-frame clones and lacks some. The table has over 85,000 clones, roughly 80% seen once. About this clone itself: Its antigen is not known.

The study gave focal radiation plus ipilimumab CTLA-4 blockade to patients with chemo-refractory metastatic non-small-cell lung cancer. The germline V and J ends were trimmed by 7 bases and 4 bases, with 6 bases remaining between them. CDR3 size: 10 residues. Germline CDR1 reads SQVTM; CDR2 reads ANQGSEA. The V call is TRBV29-1, the J call TRBJ2-3, with D perhaps TRBD1 (6 bases). The receptor was isolated from a human donor with non-small cell lung cancer that progressed on radiotherapy plus ipilimumab. Here the sequenced sample was peripheral blood, taken from a patient treated with radiotherapy plus ipilimumab. CDR3 sequence reads: CSEGADTQYF. The CDR3 nucleotides are TGCAGCGAGGGGGCAGATACGCAGTATTTT.